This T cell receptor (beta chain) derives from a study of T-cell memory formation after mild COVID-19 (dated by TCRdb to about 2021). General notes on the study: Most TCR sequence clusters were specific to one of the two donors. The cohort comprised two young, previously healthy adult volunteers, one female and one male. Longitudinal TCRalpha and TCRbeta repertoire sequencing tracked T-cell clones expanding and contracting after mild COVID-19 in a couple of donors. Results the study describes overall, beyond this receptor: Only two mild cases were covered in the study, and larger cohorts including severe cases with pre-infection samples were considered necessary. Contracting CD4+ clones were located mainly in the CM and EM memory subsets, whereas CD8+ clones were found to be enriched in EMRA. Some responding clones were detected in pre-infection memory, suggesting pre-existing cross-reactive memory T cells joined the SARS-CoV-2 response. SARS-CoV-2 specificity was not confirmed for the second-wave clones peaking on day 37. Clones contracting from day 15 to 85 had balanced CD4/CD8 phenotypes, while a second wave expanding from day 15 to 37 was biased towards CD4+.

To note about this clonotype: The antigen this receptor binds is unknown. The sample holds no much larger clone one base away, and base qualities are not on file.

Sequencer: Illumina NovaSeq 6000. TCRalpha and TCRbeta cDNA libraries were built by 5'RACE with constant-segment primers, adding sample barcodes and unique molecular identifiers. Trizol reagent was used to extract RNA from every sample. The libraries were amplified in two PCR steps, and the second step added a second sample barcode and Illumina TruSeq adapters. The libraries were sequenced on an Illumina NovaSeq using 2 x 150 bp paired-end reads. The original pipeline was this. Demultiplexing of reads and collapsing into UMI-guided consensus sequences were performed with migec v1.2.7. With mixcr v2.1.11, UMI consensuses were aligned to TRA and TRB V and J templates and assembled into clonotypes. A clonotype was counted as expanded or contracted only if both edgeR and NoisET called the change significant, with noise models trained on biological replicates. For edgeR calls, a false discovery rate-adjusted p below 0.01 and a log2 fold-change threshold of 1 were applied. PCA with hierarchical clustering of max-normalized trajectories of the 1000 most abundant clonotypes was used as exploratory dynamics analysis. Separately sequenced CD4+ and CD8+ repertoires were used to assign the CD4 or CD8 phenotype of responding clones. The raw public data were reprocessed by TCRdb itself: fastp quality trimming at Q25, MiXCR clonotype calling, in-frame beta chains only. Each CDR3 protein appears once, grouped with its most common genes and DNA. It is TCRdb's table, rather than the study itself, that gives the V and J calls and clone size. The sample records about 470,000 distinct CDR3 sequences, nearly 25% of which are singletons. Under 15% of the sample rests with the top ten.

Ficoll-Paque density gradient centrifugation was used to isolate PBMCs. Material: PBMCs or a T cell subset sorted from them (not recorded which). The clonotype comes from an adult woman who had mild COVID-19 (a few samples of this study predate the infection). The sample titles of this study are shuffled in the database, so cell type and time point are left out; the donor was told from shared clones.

The DNA sequence follows: TGTGCCAGTAGTAGAATGGGCGACAGCGAGACCCAGTACTTC. It codes for CASSRMGDSETQYF. The chain was built from TRBV19 and TRBJ2-5; the D gene is possibly TRBD1, with 5 bases matching. CDR1 is given as LNHDA and CDR2 as SQIVND, both from the germline V gene (reference sequence). Trimming at the junction amounts to 4 bases on V and 5 bases on J, and the germline ends lie 14 bases apart. The CDR3 runs 14 residues from the cysteine to the phenylalanine. The DNA shown is the 42-base CDR3, in frame from base 1.